The present T cell receptor (beta chain) was sequenced within a study of T cell repertoires in cytomegalovirus infection. On the study more broadly: Through public TCR beta signatures, both CMV infection and matching HLA type were indicated.

The CDR3 totals 17 residues. Germline CDR1 and CDR2: MNHNS and SASEGT. Trimming cost V 5 bases and J 6 bases, with 20 bases left between them. This clonotype was recorded at least ten times. Antigen specificity is unknown. Broader study findings: Ex vivo responses were dominated by HLA-C-restricted CMV-specific TCR beta clonotypes.

TCRdb itself ran the reads through MiXCR, one entry per CDR3 protein. The table has 200,000 to 300,000 distinct CDR3 sequences, more than 9% seen once. The rearrangement joins TRBV6-1 to TRBJ2-6; D unresolved. The clonotype originates from a human donor in good health (CMV status not recorded). Some clones in this sample may be carry-over from other donors' samples. Material: PBMCs. CDR3 bases: TGTGCCAGCAGTCCCCCCGGGCCAGGCCACCTGGCCAACGTCCTGACTTTC. It encodes CASSPPGPGHLANVLTF.